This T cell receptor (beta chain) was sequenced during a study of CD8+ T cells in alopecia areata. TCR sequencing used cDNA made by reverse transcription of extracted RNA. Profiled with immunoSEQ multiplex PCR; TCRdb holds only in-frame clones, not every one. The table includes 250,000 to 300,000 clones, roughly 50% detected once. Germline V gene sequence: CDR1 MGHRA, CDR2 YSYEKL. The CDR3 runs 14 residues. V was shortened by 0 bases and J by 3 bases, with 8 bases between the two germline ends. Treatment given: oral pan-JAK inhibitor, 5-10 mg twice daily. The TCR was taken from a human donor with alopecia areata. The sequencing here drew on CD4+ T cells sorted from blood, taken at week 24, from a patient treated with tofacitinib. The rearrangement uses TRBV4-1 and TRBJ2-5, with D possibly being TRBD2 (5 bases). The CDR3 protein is CASSQERVEETQYF. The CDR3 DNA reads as TGCGCCAGCAGCCAAGAGAGGGTAGAAGAGACCCAGTACTTC.